One sample yielded the 32 T cell receptor beta chains listed below, sequenced in a study of cytomegalovirus exposure and HLA in healthy donors. The PCR was carried out with 60 Vbeta primers and 13 Jbeta primers. Measured with immunoSEQ multiplex PCR; TCRdb has only the in-frame clones, and not every one. The sample carries fewer than 100,000 clones, approximately 69% recorded once. Sequenced input: PBMCs. These receptors were obtained from a female donor in good health and CMV-seronegative.

This chain joins TRBV5-6 and TRBJ1-5, with D tentatively TRBD1 (5 bases). The V end was cut by 0 bases, the J end by 6 bases, with 10 bases between. CDR1 is SGHDT, CDR2 YYEEEE, per germline. The length of the CDR3 is 14 residues. The CDR3 spells CASSLARATQPQHF. CDR3 DNA: TGTGCCAGCAGCTTGGCCAGGGCTACTCAGCCCCAGCATTTT.

The chain links TRBV5-1 to TRBJ2-7; the match to TRBD1 covers 8 bases. V was pared by 0 bases and J by 7 bases, with 9 bases of the junction left unmatched. The CDR3 length is 15 residues. The germline CDR1 and CDR2 sequences are SGHRS and YFSETQ. In DNA, the CDR3 is TGCGCCAGCAGCTTGGAGGCGGGACAGGTACGAGAGCAGTACTTC. Amino acid sequence: CASSLEAGQVREQYF.

The rearrangement joins TRBV13 to TRBJ1-1, with TRBD1 as a possible D gene (5 bases). This CDR3 spans 17 amino acids. V shed 5 bases and J shed 3 bases, with 22 bases lying between them. Per germline, CDR1 PRHDT and CDR2 FYEKMQ (reference sequence). The CDR3 sequence is CASSLHRGPPGDTEAFF. The CDR3 DNA is TGTGCCAGCAGCCTACATAGGGGCCCCCCTGGGGACACTGAAGCTTTCTTT.

This clone was detected only a few times. This sequence joins TRBV4-1 and TRBJ1-1; 9 bases line up with TRBD1. Germline assignment: CDR1 MGHRA and CDR2 YSYEKL. V was clipped by 4 bases and J by 4 bases; unmatched bases: 4. This CDR3 spans 14 amino acids. Here the CDR3 reads CASSLQGAGTEAFF. CDR3 nucleotides: TGCGCCAGCAGCCTACAGGGGGCTGGCACTGAAGCTTTCTTT.

In its sample, this clone was seen a few times. The chain carries TRBV7-9 and TRBJ2-1, with a possible D match to TRBD2 (5 bases). Germline loops: CDR1 SEHNR, CDR2 FQNEAQ (reference sequence). This CDR3 is 13 amino acids long. Deletions cut 1 base from V and 8 bases from J, with 9 bases between. This CDR3 reads CASSLGPSYEQFF. For the CDR3, the DNA is TGTGCCAGCAGCTTAGGCCCTAGCTATGAGCAGTTCTTC.

The V gene is TRBV29-1, the J gene TRBJ2-1; TRBD2 matches 9 bases. J lost 5 bases, V lost 4 bases, and 12 bases had no gene match. The CDR3 contains 16 residues. The germline V gene encodes CDR1 SQVTM and CDR2 ANQGSEA. The CDR3 protein is CSVVLIAGVRDNEQFF. As DNA, the CDR3 is TGCAGCGTTGTGTTGATAGCGGGAGTTCGGGACAATGAGCAGTTCTTC.

This rearrangement joins TRBV7-6 to TRBJ2-3, with D possibly being TRBD1 (6 bases). The CDR3 covers 18 residues. Trimming took off 2 bases at V and 5 bases at J, with 23 bases between the two ends. In germline, CDR1 is SGHVS, CDR2 FNYEAQ. The CDR3 protein is CASSLFPPGQTQRDTQYF. For the CDR3, the DNA is TGTGCCAGCAGCTTATTCCCCCCGGGACAAACACAACGAGATACGCAGTATTTT.

The genes are TRBV5-1 and TRBJ1-1, with D possibly being TRBD1 (6 bases). The CDR3 totals 17 residues. Germline V lookup: CDR1 SGHRS, CDR2 YFSETQ. V lost 0 bases, J lost 3 bases, and 18 bases lay in between. The CDR3 DNA reads as TGCGCCAGCAGCTTGGCCTCCGGCAGGGGAGGGGACACTGAAGCTTTCTTT. It is translated as CASSLASGRGGDTEAFF.

The chain recombines TRBV21-1 with TRBJ2-2; the DNA was not compared with TRBD2, the D call given in the table. TRBV21-1 corresponds to a pseudogene. The CDR3 loop spans 13 amino acids. The CDR3 coding sequence is TGTGCCAGCAGCAAACTAGCCGCCGGGGAGCTGTTTTTT. This translates into CASSKLAAGELFF.

CDR3 amino acids: CASSPTAGERNGYTF. For the CDR3, the DNA is TGTGCCAGCAGCCCCACGGCAGGGGAACGGAATGGCTACACCTTC. This chain links TRBV9 with TRBJ1-2; maybe TRBD1 (6 bases). V gave up 4 bases and J gave up 6 bases, with 19 bases separating them. This CDR3 has 15 residues. The germline V gene has CDR1 SGDLS and CDR2 YYNGEE. The entire variable domain, with the rest obtained from reference TRBV9 and TRBJ1-2, is as follows: DSGVTQTPKHLITATGQRVTLRCSPRSGDLSVYWYQQSLDQGLQFLIQYYNGEERAKGNILERFSAQQFPDLHSELNLSSLELGDSALYFCASSPTAGERNGYTFGSGTRLTVV.

The rearrangement joins TRBV18 to TRBJ1-1; 7 bases map to TRBD1. Losses at the gene ends were 6 bases for V and 2 bases for J; bases not matched to a gene: 12. Per germline, CDR1 KGHSH and CDR2 LQKENI. The CDR3 runs 16 residues. CDR3 bases: TGTGCCAGCTCGCCTAGGTCTGGGACAGCAAACACTGAAGCTTTCTTT. It translates to CASSPRSGTANTEAFF. Supplemented by reference TRBV18 and TRBJ1-1, the full variable domain reads NAGVMQNPRHLVRRRGQEARLRCSPMKGHSHVYWYRQLPEEGLKFMVYLQKENIIDESGMPKERFSAEFPKEGPSILRIQQVVRGDSAAYFCASSPRSGTANTEAFFGQGTRLTVV.

V and J are TRBV2 and TRBJ1-2; 9 bases are shared with TRBD1. CDR1 and CDR2 (germline): SNHLY, FYNNEI. Trimming took 5 bases from V and 2 from J; bases not matched to a gene: 6. This CDR3 comprises 15 residues. CDR3 in DNA: TGTGCCAGCAGTTTACAGGGGGCCATAAACTATGGCTACACCTTC. This codes for CASSLQGAINYGYTF.

This sequence joins TRBV6-1 and TRBJ2-3; TRBD2 is a possible D gene (5 bases). Trimming removed 0 bases from V and 2 bases from J, with 9 bases in between. The CDR3 length is 15 residues. CDR1 is MNHNS and CDR2 is SASEGT in the germline V gene. As DNA, the CDR3 is TGTGCCAGCAGTGAAGCGTTAGCGACCACAGATACGCAGTATTTT. This translates into CASSEALATTDTQYF.

The CDR3 spells CASSLSSGYQPQHF. CDR3 DNA sequence: TGTGCCAGCAGCTTGAGCAGCGGATATCAGCCCCAGCATTTT. V and J are TRBV5-6 and TRBJ1-5; D is uncertain. V was pared by 1 base and J by 5 bases, with 10 bases between. Looked up from germline, CDR1 is SGHDT and CDR2 is YYEEEE. The CDR3 runs to 14 residues.

The gene calls are TRBV7-2 and TRBJ1-4; 10 bases are shared with TRBD1. The CDR3 spans 15 residues. The V segment lost 3 bases and the J segment 6 bases; nucleotides outside the gene matches: 4. Germline CDR1 and CDR2: SGHTA and FQGNSA. The CDR3 DNA reads TGTGCCAGCAGCTTGACCGGGACAGGGGATGAAAAACTGTTTTTT. Translated: CASSLTGTGDEKLFF.

The gene calls are TRBV30 and TRBJ2-5, with 7 positions matching TRBD2. Germline CDR1 reads GTSNPN; CDR2 reads SVGIG (reference sequence). This CDR3 region has 13 residues. With 2 bases clipped from V and 8 bases from J, the junction kept 8 bases outside the gene matches. The CDR3 loop reads CAWSWSGALTQYF. CDR3 in DNA: TGTGCCTGGAGTTGGAGCGGGGCCCTAACCCAGTACTTC.

This clone turned up a few times. The J gene is TRBJ1-1, the V gene TRBV5-1; 11 bases match TRBD1. The V and J ends lost 4 bases and 7 bases, in that order; junction bases with no gene match: 6. The CDR3 runs to 14 residues. Germline CDR1 SGHRS, CDR2 YFSETQ. CDR3 protein: CASSPWGQGGEAFF. The CDR3 DNA is TGCGCCAGCAGCCCCTGGGGACAGGGGGGTGAAGCTTTCTTT.

V usage is TRBV2 and J usage is TRBJ1-1; D unclear. The CDR3 covers 16 residues. Per the germline V gene, CDR1 is SNHLY and CDR2 is FYNNEI. V dropped 6 bases and J dropped 3 bases, with 20 bases sitting between them. The CDR3 loop is CASSLNHPNGDTEAFF. The CDR3 coding sequence is TGTGCCAGCAGCTTGAACCACCCTAACGGGGACACTGAAGCTTTCTTT.

The V gene is TRBV30, the J gene TRBJ1-3; D perhaps matches TRBD1 (6 bases). Germline assignment: CDR1 GTSNPN and CDR2 SVGIG (reference sequence). Trimming left V 1 base short and J 7 bases short, with 14 bases between. There are 14 residues in the CDR3. CDR3 bases: TGTGCCTGGAGTGCGAGTCCCCAGGGGAACACCATATATTTT. Translated, it gives CAWSASPQGNTIYF.

The V and J genes are TRBV11-3 and TRBJ1-1; 7 bases are a match to TRBD1. The CDR3 is 15 residues long. Germline CDR1 reads SGHNT; CDR2 reads YENEEA. Trimming removed 1 base from V and 1 base from J; junction bases left unmatched: 3. The CDR3, as DNA: TGTGCCAGCAGCTTAGTGGGGACAGCGAACACTGAAGCTTTCTTT. Amino acid sequence: CASSLVGTANTEAFF.

The rearrangement uses TRBV12-5 and TRBJ2-7; D perhaps matches TRBD2 (6 bases). Germline CDR1 reads LGHNT; CDR2 reads FRNRAP. The CDR3 has 13 residues. V dropped 7 bases and J dropped 9 bases, with 19 bases sitting between them. In DNA, the CDR3 is TGTGCTAGTGCCTCGGGACTGTCCTTCGGGCAGTACTTC. This gives the protein CASASGLSFGQYF.

The J gene is TRBJ1-4, the V gene TRBV6-1; D ambiguous. This CDR3 is built from 14 residues. Germline CDR1 and CDR2: MNHNS and SASEGT. V dropped 1 base and J dropped 8 bases, with 11 bases sitting between them. Here the CDR3 reads CASSEGESREKLFF. CDR3 nucleotide sequence: TGTGCCAGCAGTGAAGGGGAGAGTCGCGAAAAACTGTTTTTT.

This clone occurred a few times. The junction differs from germline at one of its ends, possibly a read error. The rearrangement links TRBV30 to TRBJ2-2, with D perhaps TRBD2 (7 bases). Germline V gives CDR1 GTSNPN, CDR2 SVGIG (reference sequence). The CDR3 has 17 residues. The DNA for the CDR3 is TGTGTCTGGAGTGTAAGGGGAGCGGGACATTTCACCGGGGAGCTGTTTTTT. Its translation is CVWSVRGAGHFTGELFF.

This chain links TRBV7-3 with TRBJ2-3; 8 positions match TRBD1. The CDR3 is made up of 14 amino acids. Trimming cost V 2 bases and J 4 bases; bases outside gene matches: 2. Germline values: CDR1 SGHTA, CDR2 FQGTGA. For the CDR3, the DNA is TGTGCCAGCAGCTTACAGGGGGCCGCAGATACGCAGTATTTT. Its protein product is CASSLQGAADTQYF. Full variable domain (remainder filled in from reference TRBV7-3 and TRBJ2-3): GAGVSQTPSNKVTEKGKYVELRCDPISGHTALYWYRQSLGQGPEFLIYFQGTGAADDSGLPNDRFFAVRPEGSVSTLKIQRTERGDSAVYLCASSLQGAADTQYFGPGTRLTVL.

The chain joins TRBV6-5 to TRBJ1-1; D might be TRBD1 (6 bases). Trimming stripped 6 bases from V and 4 bases from J, with 18 bases between. Per germline, CDR1 MNHEY and CDR2 SVGAGI. There are 15 residues in the CDR3. The CDR3 nucleotides are TGTGCCAGCAGGCTATCGGGGGGCGCGGGCACTGAAGCTTTCTTT. Translation gives CASRLSGGAGTEAFF.

The V and J genes are TRBV20-1 and TRBJ2-1; D is uncertain. There are 10 residues in the CDR3. The germline gives CDR1 DFQATT, CDR2 SNEGSKA (reference sequence). The ends were cut back, 5 bases at V and 6 bases at J, with 5 bases in the middle. For the CDR3, the DNA is TGCAGTGCTCCGAGCAATGAGCAGTTCTTC. This encodes CSAPSNEQFF.

The chain combines TRBV4-1 with TRBJ2-2; 9 bases are shared with TRBD1. The CDR3 is made up of 15 amino acids. J gave up 0 bases and V 7 bases, and 3 bases lay outside the gene matches. The V gene's germline CDR1 is MGHRA and CDR2 YSYEKL. The CDR3 sequence is CASTTGGTNTGELFF. CDR3 bases: TGCGCCAGCACAACAGGGGGCACGAACACCGGGGAGCTGTTTTTT.

The V gene is TRBV7-9, the J gene TRBJ1-2; tentative D call: TRBD1 (5 bases). Between the trimmed V and J ends, which lost 5 bases and 3 bases, there was a span of 13 bases. This CDR3 comprises 14 residues. CDR1 and CDR2 from the germline V gene are SEHNR and FQNEAQ (reference sequence). DNA of the CDR3: TGTGCCAGCAGCCTAGGGGCGGGGTACTATGGCTACACCTTC. Its translation: CASSLGAGYYGYTF.

The chain is built from TRBV5-1 and TRBJ2-2; 9 positions match TRBD2. Losses at the gene ends were 0 bases for V and 0 bases for J; bases not matched to a gene: 12. CDR3 size: 20 residues. Germline CDR1 reads SGHRS; CDR2 reads YFSETQ. The CDR3 DNA follows: TGCGCCAGCAGCTTGGGACTAGCGGATACTTACCCATCGAACACCGGGGAGCTGTTTTTT. This codes for CASSLGLADTYPSNTGELFF. Complete variable domain (other parts from reference TRBV5-1 and TRBJ2-2): KAGVTQTPRYLIKTRGQQVTLSCSPISGHRSVSWYQQTPGQGLQFLFEYFSETQRNKGNFPGRFSGRQFSNSRSEMNVSTLELGDSALYLCASSLGLADTYPSNTGELFFGEGSRLTVL.

The CDR3 spells CASSPVQGGSEAFF. The CDR3 DNA is TGTGCCAGCAGTCCGGTGCAGGGTGGCTCTGAAGCTTTCTTT. The chain has TRBV28 and TRBJ1-1; D may be TRBD1 (5 bases). Trimming stripped 5 bases from V and 6 bases from J, with 16 bases between. CDR3 length: 14 amino acids. Germline CDR1 and CDR2: MDHEN and SYDVKM.

V usage is TRBV5-1 and J usage is TRBJ1-1; 8 bases agree with TRBD1. The germline V gene encodes CDR1 SGHRS and CDR2 YFSETQ. This CDR3 has 15 amino acids. With V trimmed by 0 bases and J by 8 bases, 9 bases remained unmatched. CDR3 protein: CASSLGLRGLGEAFF. Written as DNA, the CDR3 is TGCGCCAGCAGCTTGGGTCTCAGGGGGCTAGGGGAAGCTTTCTTT.

This clone was counted between two and nine times. The V call is TRBV12-5, the J call TRBJ1-1, with D tentatively TRBD1 (5 bases). V lost 0 bases, J lost 8 bases, and 16 bases lay in between. The CDR3 extends over 15 amino acids. Germline V gene lookup returns CDR1 LGHNT and CDR2 FRNRAP. CDR3 region: CASGLVPGSRGEAFF. The CDR3 DNA reads TGTGCTAGTGGTTTGGTACCTGGTTCCCGGGGGGAAGCTTTCTTT.